The clone carrying this T cell receptor beta chain has a handful of counts. Its specificity is not known. The data originate from a study of T cells after yellow fever vaccination. Overall study context: SMART-Seq v4 Ultra Low Input served to prepare low-cell-number fractions.

The V end was cut by 2 bases, the J end by 2 bases, with 12 bases between. Germline lookup yields CDR1 MNHEY and CDR2 SVGAGI. The CDR3 runs to 15 residues. TCRdb reprocessed the 5' RACE reads with MiXCR, giving one entry per CDR3 protein. The sample shows 200,000 to 250,000 distinct CDR3 sequences, 6.9% of them seen only once. The study's findings and limits: Repertoires obtained by FACS sorting could include abundant clonotypes that entered as contaminants from the bulk population. Subsequent booster samples again held most clones from primary vaccination (around 96% CD4, about 90% CD8). Of the clonotypes, a small share occurred in both CD4 and CD8 compartments.

This receptor was obtained from a man aged 25 to 40 who received the YFV17D yellow fever vaccine. The sequenced sample was CD4+ T cells sorted from PBMCs, obtained 15 days after the yellow fever booster vaccination. V and J are TRBV6-5 and TRBJ1-2; D is ambiguous. CDR3 loop: CASSYRIGSNYGYTF. In DNA form, the CDR3 reads TGTGCCAGCAGTTACCGTATCGGTTCAAACTATGGCTACACCTTC.